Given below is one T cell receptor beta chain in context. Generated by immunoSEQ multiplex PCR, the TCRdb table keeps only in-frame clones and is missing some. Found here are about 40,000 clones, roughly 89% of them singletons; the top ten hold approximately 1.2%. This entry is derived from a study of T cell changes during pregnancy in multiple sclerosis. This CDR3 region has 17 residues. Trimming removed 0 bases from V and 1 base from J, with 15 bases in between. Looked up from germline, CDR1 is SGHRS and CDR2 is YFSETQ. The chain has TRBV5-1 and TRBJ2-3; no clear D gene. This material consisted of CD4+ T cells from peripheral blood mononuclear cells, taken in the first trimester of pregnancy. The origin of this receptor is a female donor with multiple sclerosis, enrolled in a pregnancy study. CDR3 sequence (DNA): TGCGCCAGCAGCTTGGACCTCTTTAGCACTGGCACAGATACGCAGTATTTT. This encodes CASSLDLFSTGTDTQYF.